This passage covers 27 T cell receptor beta chains from one sample sequenced in a study of response to subunit inactivated influenza vaccine (dated by TCRdb to the late 2010s). To prepare the library, RT-PCR was applied. The sequencing machine was an Illumina HiSeq 2500. Using fastp trimming at Q25 and MiXCR clonotype assembly, TCRdb reanalyzed the public sequencing data and kept in-frame beta chains. Every entry covers one CDR3 protein and lists the most common genes and DNA from its rows. This sample comprises approximately 500,000 distinct CDR3 sequences, less than 15% of them detected only once. The top ten clonotypes cover more than 9.5% of the sample. This specimen consisted of PBMCs from blood, obtained approximately 12 days after vaccination. The receptors were sampled from a man in his forties or fifties who received an inactivated influenza vaccine. Donor details come from another sample of the same person, matched by shared clones.

This clonotype came up a few times. This rearrangement joins TRBV6-5 to TRBJ2-7; a possible D gene is TRBD2 (6 bases). Per germline, CDR1 MNHEY and CDR2 SVGAGI. Trimming cost V 2 bases and J 5 bases, with 16 bases left between them. The CDR3 is 15 residues long. The CDR3 DNA reads TGTGCCAGCAGTTACAGGGACTCTCCTCTGGACGAGCAGTACTTC. This codes for CASSYRDSPLDEQYF.

This clonotype was counted only a few times. This rearrangement joins TRBV2 to TRBJ2-1; D might be TRBD2 (5 bases). Germline loops: CDR1 SNHLY, CDR2 FYNNEI. With 4 bases removed from V and 4 bases from J, the gap between germline ends came to 11 bases. The CDR3 covers 14 residues. Here the CDR3 reads CASSADYWYNEQFF. Written as DNA, the CDR3 is TGTGCCAGCAGTGCCGACTACTGGTACAATGAGCAGTTCTTC.

This chain connects TRBV20-1 to TRBJ1-1; D is undetermined. The CDR3 contains 11 residues. With 5 bases removed from V and 3 bases from J, the gap between germline ends came to 7 bases. Germline V CDR1 and CDR2: DFQATT, SNEGSKA (reference sequence). CDR3: CSAGRDTEAFF. CDR3 bases: TGCAGTGCTGGACGGGACACTGAAGCTTTCTTT.

This clonotype was counted between two and nine times. This chain joins TRBV7-9 and TRBJ1-5; D is uncertain. Trimming took 5 bases from V and 4 from J, leaving 9 bases between them. The germline gives CDR1 SEHNR, CDR2 FQNEAQ (reference sequence). This CDR3 spans 13 amino acids. CDR3 residues: CASSPGANQPQHF. The DNA of the CDR3 is TGTGCCAGCAGCCCCGGAGCGAATCAGCCCCAGCATTTT.

This clonotype has only a few counts. The chain combines TRBV28 with TRBJ1-4; D remains ambiguous. CDR1 and CDR2 from the germline V gene are MDHEN and SYDVKM. The CDR3 is 14 amino acids. Trimming took off 3 bases at V and 4 bases at J, with 9 bases between the two ends. CDR3 nucleotides: TGTGCCAGCAGTTTCTCTGGGAATAATGAAAAACTGTTTTTT. Protein product: CASSFSGNNEKLFF. Based on the CDR3 plus reference TRBV28 and TRBJ1-4, the full variable domain is DVKVTQSSRYLVKRTGEKVFLECVQDMDHENMFWYRQDPGLGLRLIYFSYDVKMKEKGDIPEGYSVSREKKERFSLILESASTNQTSMYLCASSFSGNNEKLFFGSGTQLSVL.

This clonotype was seen only a few times. V and J are TRBV5-1 and TRBJ2-2; D unresolved. V was pared by 0 bases and J by 4 bases, with 10 bases between. The CDR3 has 15 residues. Germline V gives CDR1 SGHRS, CDR2 YFSETQ. In nucleotides, the CDR3 is TGCGCCAGCAGCTTGGCCTCCGGTGCCACCGGGGAGCTGTTTTTT. Translation: CASSLASGATGELFF. The whole variable domain, filled in from reference TRBV5-1 and TRBJ2-2, reads KAGVTQTPRYLIKTRGQQVTLSCSPISGHRSVSWYQQTPGQGLQFLFEYFSETQRNKGNFPGRFSGRQFSNSRSEMNVSTLELGDSALYLCASSLASGATGELFFGEGSRLTVL.

The V call is TRBV15, the J call TRBJ2-3, with TRBD2 matching over 7 bases. This CDR3 comprises 16 residues. Germline trimming cut 2 bases from V and 2 bases from J; bases unmatched to any gene: 7. Germline V lookup: CDR1 LNHNV, CDR2 YYDKDF (reference sequence). The CDR3 region has the DNA TGTGCCACCAGCAGATCCCGGGACTACCTCACAGATACGCAGTATTTT. This codes for CATSRSRDYLTDTQYF.

In its sample, this clonotype was seen a few times. The chain joins TRBV7-9 to TRBJ2-7; TRBD1 matches 10 bases. The V segment lost 2 bases and the J segment 5 bases; nucleotides outside the gene matches: 9. Germline V gene data show CDR1 as SEHNR and CDR2 as FQNEAQ (reference sequence). The CDR3 extends over 16 amino acids. The CDR3 DNA sequence: TGTGCCAGCAGCTTACGAGACAGGGGGCGCTTCCACGAGCAGTACTTC. Amino acid sequence: CASSLRDRGRFHEQYF.

The CDR3, as DNA: TGTGCCAGCAGTTTAGGGACAGGGTCCAACGAGCAGTACTTC. This translates into CASSLGTGSNEQYF. The genes are TRBV12-3 or TRBV12-4 and TRBJ2-7; 8 nucleotides match TRBD1. This CDR3 has 14 amino acids. V was pared by 1 base and J by 5 bases, with 4 bases of the junction left unmatched.

A few counts support this clonotype. The rearrangement links TRBV5-1 to TRBJ2-7; D is possibly TRBD1 or TRBD2 (6 bases each). The CDR3 has 14 amino acids. The V end lost 0 bases, the J end lost 2 bases, and 9 bases lay between the germline ends. The germline gives CDR1 SGHRS, CDR2 YFSETQ. CDR3 sequence: CASSLGGATYEQYF. The DNA for the CDR3 is TGCGCCAGCAGCTTGGGGGGGGCCACCTACGAGCAGTACTTC.

This clonotype was seen a few times. The chain has TRBV27 and TRBJ1-2; D possibly corresponds to TRBD1 (6 bases). V lost 2 bases to trimming and J lost 4 bases, with 11 bases between them. The CDR3 consists of 14 residues. The germline V gene has CDR1 MNHEY and CDR2 SMNVEV (reference sequence). The CDR3 spells CASSLLGGSYGYTF. The CDR3 nucleotides are TGTGCCAGCAGTTTACTAGGGGGGAGCTATGGCTACACCTTC.

J is TRBJ1-2 and V is TRBV4-1, with D possibly TRBD1 on 5 matching bases. Germline CDR1 MGHRA, CDR2 YSYEKL. Deletions cut 0 bases from V and 6 bases from J, with 41 bases between. CDR3 length equals 24 residues. The CDR3 DNA reads TGCGCCAGCAGCCAAGAAAAATTCAGTGGAAAATTAATCGGGACCATAAGGGGAACGGATGGCTACACCTTC. This codes for CASSQEKFSGKLIGTIRGTDGYTF.

This clonotype was seen a handful of times. The genes are TRBV25-1 and TRBJ1-1; maybe TRBD1 (5 bases). Trimming left V 5 bases short and J 4 bases short, with 23 bases between. The CDR3 length is 17 residues. Germline V lookup: CDR1 MGHDK, CDR2 SYGVNS. The DNA for the CDR3 is TGTGCCAGCAGTCTTCTTGGTACAGGACCCCCTGGCACTGAAGCTTTCTTT. This encodes CASSLLGTGPPGTEAFF.

V usage is TRBV11-2 and J usage is TRBJ2-3; D unclear. V lost 0 bases and J 4 bases, leaving 20 bases between the germline ends. CDR1 and CDR2 from the germline V gene are SGHAT and FQNNGV. CDR3 length: 18 amino acids. The CDR3 loop reads CASSLDSQRLISPDTQYF. DNA for the CDR3: TGTGCCAGCAGCTTAGATTCACAAAGGTTAATAAGCCCAGATACGCAGTATTTT.

This chain uses TRBV5-1 with TRBJ2-6; D remains ambiguous. The CDR3 has 16 amino acids. V dropped 4 bases and J dropped 2 bases, with 13 bases sitting between them. Per germline, CDR1 SGHRS and CDR2 YFSETQ. In DNA form, the CDR3 reads TGCGCCAGCAGCCCCCCTCGAGTGGCTGGGGCCAACGTCCTGACTTTC. Protein product: CASSPPRVAGANVLTF.

V and J are TRBV12-3 or TRBV12-4 and TRBJ2-1; 7 nucleotides align to TRBD2. This CDR3 has 15 amino acids. J gave up 7 bases and V 1 base, and 7 bases lay outside the gene matches. The CDR3 sequence: CASSLGAGVKNEQFF. In nucleotides, the CDR3 is TGTGCCAGCAGTTTAGGCGCGGGAGTCAAGAATGAGCAGTTCTTC.

This clonotype appeared a few times. V gene TRBV5-1 combines with J gene TRBJ1-1, with 8 bases lining up with TRBD1. CDR3 length: 15 amino acids. Germline loops: CDR1 SGHRS, CDR2 YFSETQ. With V trimmed by 4 bases and J by 3 bases, 8 bases remained unmatched. CDR3 in DNA: TGCGCCAGCAGCCTAACCCTCAGGGGGCACACTGAAGCTTTCTTT. Its translation: CASSLTLRGHTEAFF.

V and J are TRBV28 and TRBJ1-1; D call uncertain. Germline V gene lookup returns CDR1 MDHEN and CDR2 SYDVKM. V lost 6 bases, J lost 5 bases, and 10 bases lay in between. The CDR3 is 12 amino acids. The CDR3 sequence is CASRGGRTEAFF. The CDR3 coding sequence is TGTGCCAGCAGAGGTGGGCGGACTGAAGCTTTCTTT.

Many counts were recorded for this clonotype. V gene TRBV7-6 combines with J gene TRBJ2-5, with D possibly matching TRBD2 (6 bases). CDR1 and CDR2 from the germline V gene are SGHVS and FNYEAQ. V was trimmed by 2 bases and J by 5 bases, leaving 15 bases between them. CDR3 length: 15 residues. This CDR3 reads CASSLLGTGGETQYF. DNA of the CDR3: TGTGCCAGCAGCTTATTGGGAACCGGAGGGGAGACCCAGTACTTC.

This clonotype has at least ten counts. CDR3 region: CASSFRLAGTYNEQFF. Here the CDR3 DNA reads TGTGCCAGCAGTTTCAGGCTAGCGGGCACCTACAATGAGCAGTTCTTC. The chain joins TRBV28 to TRBJ2-1, with 8 bases that match TRBD2. After removal of 3 bases from V and 2 bases from J, the junction contained 6 bases not matched to a gene. Germline assignment: CDR1 MDHEN and CDR2 SYDVKM. This CDR3 contains 16 residues.

The sample holds a few counts of this clonotype. The gene calls are TRBV4-3 and TRBJ2-3; TRBD1 aligns across 9 bases. CDR3 length equals 17 residues. Germline V gene lookup returns CDR1 LGHNA and CDR2 YSLEER. V was pared by 0 bases and J by 8 bases, with 12 bases of the junction left unmatched. CDR3 bases: TGCGCCAGCAGCCAAGAATGGGTGGGACAGGGAGAGGTTACGCAGTATTTT. Protein: CASSQEWVGQGEVTQYF.

In this sample, this clonotype turned up a few times. The chain recombines TRBV7-2 with TRBJ1-1, with 8 bases fitting TRBD1. The CDR3 covers 15 residues. J was trimmed by 6 bases and V by 1 base; bases with no gene match: 7. The germline V gene has CDR1 SGHTA and CDR2 FQGNSA. The CDR3 reads CASSLGTGQFAEAFF. In nucleotides, the CDR3 is TGTGCCAGCAGCTTAGGGACAGGGCAGTTCGCTGAAGCTTTCTTT.

CDR3 bases: TGTGCCAGCAGCCCGATGATTAGCGGGACCTACAATGAGCAGTTCTTC. This encodes CASSPMISGTYNEQFF. This rearrangement joins TRBV6-1 to TRBJ2-1, with 8 bases fitting TRBD2. The CDR3 runs 16 residues. Germline V gene data show CDR1 as MNHNS and CDR2 as SASEGT. V shed 6 bases and J 2 bases; nucleotides not matched to a gene: 9.

This clonotype has just a few counts. V usage is TRBV5-1 and J usage is TRBJ2-7; D remains ambiguous. Germline CDR1 SGHRS, CDR2 YFSETQ. This CDR3 has 12 amino acids. V was clipped by 4 bases and J by 7 bases, with 12 bases between them. Here the CDR3 DNA reads TGCGCCAGCAGCCCGGAGTCCTTGGAGCAGTACTTC. Translating gives CASSPESLEQYF.

This clonotype was found a few times. Written as DNA, the CDR3 is TGCAGTGCCCCCGACAGGGACGAGCAGTACTTC. It yields the protein CSAPDRDEQYF. The chain carries TRBV20-1 and TRBJ2-7; TRBD1 agrees at 7 bases. Germline V lookup: CDR1 DFQATT, CDR2 SNEGSKA (reference sequence). This CDR3 is 11 amino acids long. V lost 6 bases, J lost 5 bases, and 4 bases stayed unmatched.

The rearrangement joins TRBV29-1 to TRBJ2-1, with a possible D match to TRBD2 (5 bases). Germline CDR1 SQVTM, CDR2 ANQGSEA. The CDR3 has 12 amino acids. V dropped 7 bases and J dropped 9 bases, with 16 bases sitting between them. The CDR3 reads CSGVLALTEQFF. CDR3 bases: TGCAGCGGCGTGCTAGCTCTCACTGAGCAGTTCTTC.

This chain connects TRBV12-3 or TRBV12-4 to TRBJ1-1, with 10 bases fitting TRBD1. Germline trimming cut 3 bases from V and 4 bases from J; bases unmatched to any gene: 5. This CDR3 is built from 15 residues. The CDR3 loop reads CASSFGDRGATEAFF. The CDR3 DNA follows: TGTGCCAGCAGTTTCGGGGACAGGGGAGCCACTGAAGCTTTCTTT.